Many counts were recorded for the clone carrying this TCR beta chain. TCRdb used MiXCR to reprocess the 5' RACE reads, holding one entry per CDR3 protein. The table lists 10,000 to 11,000 distinct CDR3 sequences, 4% to 5.5% of them singletons, with 1.6% in the top ten. The sample belongs to a study of T cells after yellow fever vaccination. Looked up from germline, CDR1 is SGHNT and CDR2 is YYREEE (reference sequence). V trimming: 3 bases; J trimming: 5 bases; junction bases outside the gene matches: 9. The CDR3 has 16 residues. The rearrangement joins TRBV5-4 to TRBJ2-5; 11 positions match TRBD2. The TCR comes from a man between 18 and 29 years old who received the YFV17D yellow fever vaccine. The input for sequencing was PBMCs, either bulk or a sorted T-cell subset (CD4+, CD8+, memory, or dextramer-sorted; not recorded which), taken around 14 days after the first yellow fever vaccination. CDR3 sequence (DNA): TGTGCCAGCAGCTCCGGGACTAGCGGACCGGGGGAGACCCAGTACTTC. It yields the protein CASSSGTSGPGETQYF.